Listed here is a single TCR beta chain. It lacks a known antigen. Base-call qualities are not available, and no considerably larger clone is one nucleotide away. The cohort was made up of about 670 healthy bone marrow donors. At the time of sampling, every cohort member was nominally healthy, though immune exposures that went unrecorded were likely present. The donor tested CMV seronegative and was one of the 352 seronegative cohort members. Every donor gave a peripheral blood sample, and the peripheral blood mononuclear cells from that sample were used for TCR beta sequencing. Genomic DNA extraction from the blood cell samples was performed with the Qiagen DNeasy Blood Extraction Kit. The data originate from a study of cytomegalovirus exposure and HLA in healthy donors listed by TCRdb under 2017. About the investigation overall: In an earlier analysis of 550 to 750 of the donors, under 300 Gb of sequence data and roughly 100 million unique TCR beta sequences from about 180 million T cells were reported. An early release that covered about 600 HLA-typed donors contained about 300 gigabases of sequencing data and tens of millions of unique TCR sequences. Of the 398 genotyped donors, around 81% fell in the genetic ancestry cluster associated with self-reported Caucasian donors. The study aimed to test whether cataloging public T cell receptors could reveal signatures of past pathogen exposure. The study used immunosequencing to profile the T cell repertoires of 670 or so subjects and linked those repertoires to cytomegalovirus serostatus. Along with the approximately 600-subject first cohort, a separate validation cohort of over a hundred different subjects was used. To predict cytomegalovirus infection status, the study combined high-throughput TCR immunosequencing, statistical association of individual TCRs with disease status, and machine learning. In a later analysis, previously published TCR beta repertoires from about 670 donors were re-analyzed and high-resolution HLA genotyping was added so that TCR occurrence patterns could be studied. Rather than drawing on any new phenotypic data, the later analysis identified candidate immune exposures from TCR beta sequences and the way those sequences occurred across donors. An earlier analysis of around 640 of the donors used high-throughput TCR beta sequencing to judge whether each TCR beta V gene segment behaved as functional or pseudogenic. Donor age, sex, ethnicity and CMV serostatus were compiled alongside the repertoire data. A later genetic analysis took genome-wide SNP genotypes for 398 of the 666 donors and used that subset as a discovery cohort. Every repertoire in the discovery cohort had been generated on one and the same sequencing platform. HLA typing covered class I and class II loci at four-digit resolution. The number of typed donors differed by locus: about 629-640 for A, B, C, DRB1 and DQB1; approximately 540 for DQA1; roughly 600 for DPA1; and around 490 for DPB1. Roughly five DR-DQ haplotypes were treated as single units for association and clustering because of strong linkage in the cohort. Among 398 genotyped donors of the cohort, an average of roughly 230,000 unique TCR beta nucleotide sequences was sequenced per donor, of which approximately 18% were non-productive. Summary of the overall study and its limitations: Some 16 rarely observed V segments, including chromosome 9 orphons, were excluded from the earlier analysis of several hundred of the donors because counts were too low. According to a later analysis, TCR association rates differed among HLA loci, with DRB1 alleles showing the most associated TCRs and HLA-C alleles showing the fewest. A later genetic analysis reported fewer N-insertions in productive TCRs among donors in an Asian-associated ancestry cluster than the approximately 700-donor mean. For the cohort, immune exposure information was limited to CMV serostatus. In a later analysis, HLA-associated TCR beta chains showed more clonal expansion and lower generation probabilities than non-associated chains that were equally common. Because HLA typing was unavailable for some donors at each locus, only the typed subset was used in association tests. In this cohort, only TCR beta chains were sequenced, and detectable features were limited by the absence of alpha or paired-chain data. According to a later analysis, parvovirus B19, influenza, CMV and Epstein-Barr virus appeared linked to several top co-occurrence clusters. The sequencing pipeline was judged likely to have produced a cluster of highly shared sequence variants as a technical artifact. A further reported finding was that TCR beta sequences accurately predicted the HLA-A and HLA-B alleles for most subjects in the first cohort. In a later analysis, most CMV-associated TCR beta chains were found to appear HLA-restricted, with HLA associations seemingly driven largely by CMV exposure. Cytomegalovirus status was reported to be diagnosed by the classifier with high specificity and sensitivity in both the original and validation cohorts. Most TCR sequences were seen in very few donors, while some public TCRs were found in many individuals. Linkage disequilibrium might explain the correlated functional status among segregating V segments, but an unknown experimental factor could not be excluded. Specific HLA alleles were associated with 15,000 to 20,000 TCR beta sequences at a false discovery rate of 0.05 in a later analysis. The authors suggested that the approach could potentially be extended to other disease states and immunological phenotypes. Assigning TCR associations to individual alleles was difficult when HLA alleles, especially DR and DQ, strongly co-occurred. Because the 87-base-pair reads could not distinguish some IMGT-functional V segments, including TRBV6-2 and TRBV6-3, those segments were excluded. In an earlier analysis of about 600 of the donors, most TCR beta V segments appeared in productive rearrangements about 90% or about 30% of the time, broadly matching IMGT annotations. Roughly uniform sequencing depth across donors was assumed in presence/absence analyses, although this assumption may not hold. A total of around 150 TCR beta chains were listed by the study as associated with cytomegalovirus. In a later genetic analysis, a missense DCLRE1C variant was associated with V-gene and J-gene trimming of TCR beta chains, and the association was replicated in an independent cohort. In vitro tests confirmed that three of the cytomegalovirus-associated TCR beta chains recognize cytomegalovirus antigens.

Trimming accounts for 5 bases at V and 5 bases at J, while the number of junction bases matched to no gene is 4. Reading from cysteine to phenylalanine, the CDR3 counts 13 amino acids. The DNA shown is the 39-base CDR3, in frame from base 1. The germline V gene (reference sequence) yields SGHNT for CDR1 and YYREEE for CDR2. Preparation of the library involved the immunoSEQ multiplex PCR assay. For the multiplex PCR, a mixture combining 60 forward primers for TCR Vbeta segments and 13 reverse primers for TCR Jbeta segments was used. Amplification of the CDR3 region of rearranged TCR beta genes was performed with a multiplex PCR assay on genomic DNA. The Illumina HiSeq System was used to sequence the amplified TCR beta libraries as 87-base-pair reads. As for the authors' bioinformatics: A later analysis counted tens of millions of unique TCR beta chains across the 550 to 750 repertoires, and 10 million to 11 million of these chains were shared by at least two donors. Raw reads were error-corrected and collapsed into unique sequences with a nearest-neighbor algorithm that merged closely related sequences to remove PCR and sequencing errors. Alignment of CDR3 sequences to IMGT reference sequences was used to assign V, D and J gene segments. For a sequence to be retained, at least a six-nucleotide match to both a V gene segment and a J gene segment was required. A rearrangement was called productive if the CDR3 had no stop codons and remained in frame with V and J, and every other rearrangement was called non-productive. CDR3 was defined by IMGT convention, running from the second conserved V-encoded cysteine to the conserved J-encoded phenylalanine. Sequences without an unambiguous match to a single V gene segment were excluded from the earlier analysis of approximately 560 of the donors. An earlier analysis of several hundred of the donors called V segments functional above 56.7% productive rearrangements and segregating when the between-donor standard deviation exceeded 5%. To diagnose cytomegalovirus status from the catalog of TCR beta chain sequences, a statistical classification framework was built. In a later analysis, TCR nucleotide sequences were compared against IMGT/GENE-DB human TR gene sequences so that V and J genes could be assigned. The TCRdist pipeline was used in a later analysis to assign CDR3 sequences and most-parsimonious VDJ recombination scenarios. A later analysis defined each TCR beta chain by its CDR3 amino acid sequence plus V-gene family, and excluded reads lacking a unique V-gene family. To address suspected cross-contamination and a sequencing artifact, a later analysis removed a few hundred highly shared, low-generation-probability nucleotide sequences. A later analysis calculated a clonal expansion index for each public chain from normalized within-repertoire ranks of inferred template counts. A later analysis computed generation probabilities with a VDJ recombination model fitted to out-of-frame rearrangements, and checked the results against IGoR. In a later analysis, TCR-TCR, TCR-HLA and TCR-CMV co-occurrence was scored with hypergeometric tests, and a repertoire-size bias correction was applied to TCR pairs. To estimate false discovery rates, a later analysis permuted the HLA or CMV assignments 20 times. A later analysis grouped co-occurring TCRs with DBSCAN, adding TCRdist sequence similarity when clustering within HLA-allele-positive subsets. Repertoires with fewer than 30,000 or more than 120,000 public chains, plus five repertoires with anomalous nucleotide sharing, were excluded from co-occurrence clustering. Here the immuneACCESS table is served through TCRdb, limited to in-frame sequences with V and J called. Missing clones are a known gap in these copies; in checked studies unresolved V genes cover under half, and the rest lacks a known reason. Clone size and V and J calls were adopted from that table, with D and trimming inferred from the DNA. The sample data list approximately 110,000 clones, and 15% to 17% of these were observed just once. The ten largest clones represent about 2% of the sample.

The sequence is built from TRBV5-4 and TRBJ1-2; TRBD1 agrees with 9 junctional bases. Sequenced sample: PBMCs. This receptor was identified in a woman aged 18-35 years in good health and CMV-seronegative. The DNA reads TGTGCCAGCAGGGCAGGGACAGGGTATGGCTACACCTTC. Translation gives CASRAGTGYGYTF.